This is a list of T cell receptor beta chains from one sample in a study of T cell changes during pregnancy in multiple sclerosis. The table came from immunoSEQ multiplex PCR; TCRdb's copy has only in-frame clones and leaves some out. This sample yields 40,000 to 55,000 clones, of which roughly nine tenths are seen a single time; approximately 1.2% belongs to the top ten. The material was CD4+ T cells from peripheral blood mononuclear cells, obtained after pregnancy. The receptors shown here come from a female donor with multiple sclerosis, enrolled in a pregnancy study. Both conserved end residues are part of each CDR3. Fields, in order: clone size, D gene, J gene, V gene, CDR3 DNA, CDR3 protein. The D gene is left open where the match is weak. A row's size may be missing; if present it is once, few, many or a size class.

clone size: -
D gene: -
J gene: TRBJ2-7
V gene: TRBV11-2
CDR3 DNA: TGTGCCAGCAGCTTGCAGGGGTACGGCGAGCAGTACTTC
CDR3 protein: CASSLQGYGEQYF

clone size: once
D gene: TRBD2
J gene: TRBJ2-2
V gene: TRBV5-4
CDR3 DNA: TGTGCCAGCAGTCCACTAGCGGTACCGAACACCGGGGAGCTGTTTTTT
CDR3 protein: CASSPLAVPNTGELFF

clone size: -
D gene: TRBD1
J gene: TRBJ1-2
V gene: TRBV28
CDR3 DNA: TGTGCCAGCAGTTCGGGACAGGGGGCCTATGGCTACACCTTC
CDR3 protein: CASSSGQGAYGYTF

clone size: -
D gene: -
J gene: TRBJ2-2
V gene: TRBV28
CDR3 DNA: TGTGCCAGCAGTTTATGGCAGAACCCCGGGGAGCTGTTTTTT
CDR3 protein: CASSLWQNPGELFF

clone size: once
D gene: TRBD2
J gene: TRBJ2-7
V gene: TRBV11-2
CDR3 DNA: TGTGCCAGCAGTTGGACTAGCGGGGCCTACGAGCAGTACTTC
CDR3 protein: CASSWTSGAYEQYF

clone size: -
D gene: -
J gene: TRBJ1-3
V gene: TRBV28
CDR3 DNA: TGTGCCAGCAGCCCTCCCCTAGGGAGTTTTGTTAGGAACACAGGAAACACCATATATTTT
CDR3 protein: CASSPPLGSFVRNTGNTIYF

clone size: -
D gene: TRBD2
J gene: TRBJ2-3
V gene: TRBV12-5
CDR3 DNA: TGTGCTAGTGGATTAGCGGGGGCTACGCAGTATTTT
CDR3 protein: CASGLAGATQYF

clone size: -
D gene: TRBD1
J gene: TRBJ2-7
V gene: TRBV6-1
CDR3 DNA: TGTGCCAGCAAGGACAGGGGGTTCTACTCCTACGAGCAGTACTTC
CDR3 protein: CASKDRGFYSYEQYF

clone size: many
D gene: -
J gene: TRBJ1-3
V gene: TRBV29-1
CDR3 DNA: TGCAGCGTTTCCCCGGACTCTTCTGGAAACACCATATATTTT
CDR3 protein: CSVSPDSSGNTIYF

clone size: -
D gene: TRBD2
J gene: TRBJ2-1
V gene: TRBV7-2
CDR3 DNA: TGTGCCAGCAGCTCGCGGGAGGGGACCTCGTTCTTC
CDR3 protein: CASSSREGTSFF

clone size: -
D gene: -
J gene: TRBJ2-2
V gene: TRBV7-3
CDR3 DNA: TGTGCCAGCAGCATCTATGGCGGGGAGCTGTTTTTT
CDR3 protein: CASSIYGGELFF

clone size: -
D gene: TRBD2
J gene: TRBJ2-1
V gene: TRBV6-1
CDR3 DNA: TGTGCCAGCAGTGAAAATCTAGCGGGGGTTCCTTACAATGAGCAGTTCTTC
CDR3 protein: CASSENLAGVPYNEQFF

clone size: -
D gene: -
J gene: TRBJ1-2
V gene: TRBV7-2
CDR3 DNA: TGTGCCAGCAGCCCCAACCCGGGGAACACCTATGGCTACACCTTC
CDR3 protein: CASSPNPGNTYGYTF

clone size: -
D gene: TRBD1
J gene: TRBJ2-7
V gene: TRBV2
CDR3 DNA: TGTGCCAGCGGGAACCCGTCGACAGGGATCTACGAGCAGTACTTC
CDR3 protein: CASGNPSTGIYEQYF

clone size: -
D gene: TRBD2
J gene: TRBJ2-1
V gene: TRBV10-3
CDR3 DNA: TGTGCCATCAGCCGGGAGGCGAGCTCCTACAATGAGCAGTTCTTC
CDR3 protein: CAISREASSYNEQFF

clone size: -
D gene: TRBD1
J gene: TRBJ2-2
V gene: TRBV5-1
CDR3 DNA: TGCGCCAGCATCTATACAGGGGGCGACACCGGGGAGCTGTTTTTT
CDR3 protein: CASIYTGGDTGELFF

clone size: -
D gene: -
J gene: TRBJ2-3
V gene: TRBV6-4
CDR3 DNA: TGTGCCAGCAGTGCAACGTTGTCAGGAGGGGCAGATACGCAGTATTTT
CDR3 protein: CASSATLSGGADTQYF

clone size: -
D gene: -
J gene: TRBJ2-3
V gene: TRBV7-7
CDR3 DNA: TGTGCCAGCAGCCCAGGGACTTACGACGCAGATACGCAGTATTTT
CDR3 protein: CASSPGTYDADTQYF

clone size: -
D gene: TRBD1
J gene: TRBJ1-1
V gene: TRBV30
CDR3 DNA: TGTGCCTGGAGTGTACAGGGGGACACTGAAGCTTTCTTT
CDR3 protein: CAWSVQGDTEAFF

clone size: -
D gene: -
J gene: TRBJ2-7
V gene: TRBV28
CDR3 DNA: TGTGCCAGCAGTTCCCAATTCGGCGAGCAGTACTTC
CDR3 protein: CASSSQFGEQYF

clone size: once
D gene: -
J gene: TRBJ2-3
V gene: TRBV11-3
CDR3 DNA: TGTGCCAGCAGCTTCCGGGCGGGGCGAGACACAGATACGCAGTATTTT
CDR3 protein: CASSFRAGRDTDTQYF

clone size: few
D gene: TRBD2
J gene: TRBJ2-3
V gene: TRBV19
CDR3 DNA: TGTGCCAGTAGTATGTTAAGCGGGGGGGCCGATACGCAGTATTTT
CDR3 protein: CASSMLSGGADTQYF

clone size: -
D gene: TRBD1
J gene: TRBJ2-1
V gene: TRBV7-2
CDR3 DNA: TGTGCCAGCAGTACCGGACAGGGGCGCAATGAGCAGTTCTTC
CDR3 protein: CASSTGQGRNEQFF

clone size: -
D gene: TRBD2
J gene: TRBJ2-1
V gene: TRBV9
CDR3 DNA: TGTGCCAGCAGCGACCCTACACTAGCGGGAGGCGGACCAAGCTCCTACAATGAGCAGTTCTTC
CDR3 protein: CASSDPTLAGGGPSSYNEQFF

clone size: -
D gene: TRBD2
J gene: TRBJ2-3
V gene: TRBV7-7
CDR3 DNA: TGTGCTAGCAGCCCGGGACTAGCAAGCACAGATACGCAGTATTTT
CDR3 protein: CASSPGLASTDTQYF

clone size: -
D gene: TRBD1
J gene: TRBJ1-2
V gene: TRBV19
CDR3 DNA: TGTGCCAGTAGTCCGGGACAGACCACCTATGGCTACACCTTC
CDR3 protein: CASSPGQTTYGYTF

clone size: -
D gene: TRBD1
J gene: TRBJ1-5
V gene: TRBV29-1
CDR3 DNA: TGCAGCGTTCAACAGGGGGCAGAACAGCCCCAGCATTTT
CDR3 protein: CSVQQGAEQPQHF

clone size: -
D gene: TRBD1
J gene: TRBJ1-2
V gene: TRBV27
CDR3 DNA: TGTGCCAGCAGTTTATCGGGACAGAGCTTCTATGGCTACACCTTC
CDR3 protein: CASSLSGQSFYGYTF

clone size: once
D gene: -
J gene: TRBJ2-7
V gene: TRBV18
CDR3 DNA: TGTGCCAGCTCACCAATGGCAGATGCCTACGAGCAGTACTTC
CDR3 protein: CASSPMADAYEQYF

clone size: -
D gene: TRBD2
J gene: TRBJ2-7
V gene: TRBV7-3
CDR3 DNA: TGTGCCAGCAGCTTAGAGGGGACTAGCCAATCCTACGAGCAGTACTTC
CDR3 protein: CASSLEGTSQSYEQYF

clone size: -
D gene: -
J gene: TRBJ1-5
V gene: TRBV7-2
CDR3 DNA: TGTGCCAGCAGCTTAGTATCGGATCAGCCCCAGCATTTT
CDR3 protein: CASSLVSDQPQHF

clone size: -
D gene: TRBD1
J gene: TRBJ1-2
V gene: TRBV7-9
CDR3 DNA: TGTGCCAGCAGCCTCAGACAGGGGCCAACTCTAACTTATGGCTACACCTTC
CDR3 protein: CASSLRQGPTLTYGYTF

clone size: -
D gene: TRBD1
J gene: TRBJ1-5
V gene: TRBV18
CDR3 DNA: TGTGCCAGCTCACCACCGGGGAGGCAGGGGGCCCAGCCCCAGCATTTT
CDR3 protein: CASSPPGRQGAQPQHF

clone size: -
D gene: TRBD1
J gene: TRBJ1-1
V gene: TRBV7-3
CDR3 DNA: TGTGCCAGCAGCCCAGGGGGTCGGAGAGATGAAGCTTTCTTT
CDR3 protein: CASSPGGRRDEAFF

clone size: -
D gene: TRBD1
J gene: TRBJ2-2
V gene: TRBV7-9
CDR3 DNA: TGTGCCAGCAGCCAACCCACGGGACAGGGTCCAGGGGAGCTGTTTTTT
CDR3 protein: CASSQPTGQGPGELFF

clone size: -
D gene: TRBD2
J gene: TRBJ2-1
V gene: TRBV7-3
CDR3 DNA: TGTGCCAGCAGCCCGGGACTAGCGGGGAACAATGAGCAGTTCTTC
CDR3 protein: CASSPGLAGNNEQFF

clone size: -
D gene: TRBD1
J gene: TRBJ1-1
V gene: TRBV6-1
CDR3 DNA: TGTGCCAGCAGTGAAAAGGGGGCGGGGGGAGCTTTCTTT
CDR3 protein: CASSEKGAGGAFF

clone size: -
D gene: TRBD1
J gene: TRBJ1-3
V gene: TRBV6-7
CDR3 DNA: TGTGCCAGCAGTTTAGGGGGGTCCGAGACAGGGAGGTTGACTGGAAACACCATATATTTT
CDR3 protein: CASSLGGSETGRLTGNTIYF

clone size: many
D gene: -
J gene: TRBJ2-7
V gene: TRBV12-5
CDR3 DNA: TGTGCTAGTGGTTTGGACAGGGGAGGCTACGAGCAGTACTTC
CDR3 protein: CASGLDRGGYEQYF

clone size: -
D gene: -
J gene: TRBJ2-1
V gene: TRBV10-3
CDR3 DNA: TGTGCCATCAGGGAGTCGAGTAATCTCTACAATGAGCAGTTCTTC
CDR3 protein: CAIRESSNLYNEQFF

clone size: -
D gene: -
J gene: TRBJ2-3
V gene: TRBV6-1
CDR3 DNA: TGTGCCAGCAGTAACCCAGGGACAGATACGCAGTATTTT
CDR3 protein: CASSNPGTDTQYF

clone size: few
D gene: -
J gene: TRBJ2-1
V gene: TRBV2
CDR3 DNA: TGTGCCAGCAGTCCTTACAATGAGCAGTTCTTC
CDR3 protein: CASSPYNEQFF

clone size: -
D gene: TRBD1
J gene: TRBJ2-7
V gene: TRBV11-3
CDR3 DNA: TGTGCCAGCAGCTTGGGGGACAGGGTGAACGAGCAGTACTTC
CDR3 protein: CASSLGDRVNEQYF

clone size: -
D gene: -
J gene: TRBJ1-2
V gene: TRBV27
CDR3 DNA: TGTGCCAGCAGTTCGACAGGCCTTTACTATGGCTACACCTTC
CDR3 protein: CASSSTGLYYGYTF

clone size: -
D gene: -
J gene: TRBJ2-7
V gene: TRBV9
CDR3 DNA: TGTGCCAGCAGCGCCTCTCTTAACAGGGAGCAGTACTTC
CDR3 protein: CASSASLNREQYF

clone size: -
D gene: TRBD2
J gene: TRBJ2-1
V gene: TRBV11-2
CDR3 DNA: TGTGCCAGCAGCTTGGGACTAGGTAACAATGAGCAGTTCTTC
CDR3 protein: CASSLGLGNNEQFF